These T cell receptor beta chains were read from a single sample in a study of blood T cell repertoires in COVID-19. Assay: immunoSEQ multiplex PCR; the TCRdb copy retains only in-frame clones and omits some. The sample has 7,500 to 10,000 clones; roughly nine tenths are singletons. The material sequenced was peripheral blood. Receptors were obtained from a man in his 60s with acute or convalescent COVID-19. The CDR3 runs from the conserved cysteine through the conserved F or W. Each record gives: clone size, D gene, V gene, J gene, CDR3 DNA, CDR3 protein. A D gene is named only where the DNA matches it firmly. Only some rows state a clone size, as once, few, many or a class for expanded clones.

once	.	TRBV3-1/TRBV3-2	TRBJ1-3	TGTGCCAGCAGACAGGGCCGGGGGGAAAGAGTTGGAAACACCATATATTTT	CASRQGRGERVGNTIYF
.	TRBD1	TRBV28	TRBJ1-1	TGTGCCAGCAGCGCACAGGGGATCCTGCTGGGGACTGAAGCTTTCTTT	CASSAQGILLGTEAFF
.	TRBD1	TRBV12-3/TRBV12-4	TRBJ1-2	TGTGCCAGCAGTTTTACAGGGGGCTCTGGCTACACCTTC	CASSFTGGSGYTF
.	.	TRBV7-9	TRBJ2-2	TGTGCCAGCAGCTTACGCTACGCCAGGTTGAACACCGGGGAGCTGTTTTTT	CASSLRYARLNTGELFF
.	.	TRBV7-9	TRBJ2-7	TGTGCCAGCAGCTACCGGGACACATCCTACGAGCAGTACTTC	CASSYRDTSYEQYF
once	TRBD1	TRBV6-1	TRBJ1-5	TGTGCCAGCAGTGACCGAGGGGGCTATCAGCCCCAGCATTTT	CASSDRGGYQPQHF
few	TRBD2	TRBV5-4	TRBJ2-1	TGTGCCAGCAAGCGGGAGTCCTACAATGAGCAGTTCTTC	CASKRESYNEQFF
.	.	TRBV28	TRBJ1-5	TGTGCCAGCAGTTTATTGGGCAGGGATAGCAATCAGCCCCAGCATTTT	CASSLLGRDSNQPQHF
once	TRBD1	TRBV19	TRBJ2-4	TGTGCCAGTAGTATGGGGGACAGGCCTAGGAACATTCAGTACTTC	CASSMGDRPRNIQYF
.	.	TRBV7-9	TRBJ2-7	TGTGCCAGCAGCTCCAGGTCCAGGGACTACGAGCAGTACTTC	CASSSRSRDYEQYF
.	.	TRBV7-7	TRBJ2-1	TGTGCCAGCAGCTTAGGCCAGGGTTATGAGCAGTTCTTC	CASSLGQGYEQFF
.	TRBD2	TRBV15	TRBJ2-7	TGTGCCACCAGCAGAGAAGGACTAGCGGGCTACGAGCAGTACTTC	CATSREGLAGYEQYF
.	.	TRBV12-3/TRBV12-4	TRBJ1-5	TGTGCCAGCAAGCTGGGGGCAAGACAGCCCCAGCATTTT	CASKLGARQPQHF
.	TRBD2	TRBV7-9	TRBJ2-5	TGTGCCAGCAGCTTAACCCGGACTAGCGGGGGGCCGTTAGAGACCCAGTACTTC	CASSLTRTSGGPLETQYF
.	.	TRBV5-6	TRBJ1-3	TGTGCCAGCTTCCTTGGTCCTCCTAGCTCTGGAAACACCATATATTTT	CASFLGPPSSGNTIYF
.	.	TRBV7-9	TRBJ2-7	TGTGCCAGCAGCTTAGGGCGGGGCCGGGACGAGCAGTACTTC	CASSLGRGRDEQYF
once	TRBD1	TRBV7-9	TRBJ1-1	TGTGCCAGCAGCTTATCCCCGGGACAGGGGCGTACTTTCTTT	CASSLSPGQGRTFF
few	.	TRBV5-8	TRBJ1-6	TGTGCCAGCAGCTTGGGAATGTATAGTTCACCCCTCCACTTT	CASSLGMYSSPLHF
.	.	TRBV6-4	TRBJ2-3	TGTGCCAGCAGTGTTTCGGAAGGGGGGGCAGATACGCAGTATTTT	CASSVSEGGADTQYF
.	TRBD1	TRBV13	TRBJ2-1	TGTGCCAGCAGCTCAAGACAGGGGATCTACAATGAGCAGTTCTTC	CASSSRQGIYNEQFF
few	TRBD1	TRBV28	TRBJ1-2	TGTGCCAGCAGCCTACTGACAGGGGGCAATGGCTACACCTTC	CASSLLTGGNGYTF
once	.	TRBV10-1	TRBJ2-7	TGCGCCAGCAGTGCAGGGTATAGCGAGCAGTACTTC	CASSAGYSEQYF
once	.	TRBV27	TRBJ1-1	TGTGCCAGCCGTTTCGGGGGTCGGATGAACACTGAAGCTTTCTTT	CASRFGGRMNTEAFF
.	.	TRBV29-1	TRBJ1-6	TGCAGCGTCCGGGAGGGGAATTCACCCCTCCACTTT	CSVREGNSPLHF
.	.	TRBV5-1	TRBJ1-5	TGCGCCAGCAGTGTTACGGGGGGCGCGGGTCAGCCCCAGCATTTT	CASSVTGGAGQPQHF
.	.	TRBV5-4	TRBJ2-7	TGTGCCAGCAGCTGGCAGGGCGAGCAGTACTTC	CASSWQGEQYF
.	TRBD1	TRBV4-1	TRBJ2-2	TGCGCCAGCAGTTCTAGGGACAGGGGAACCGGGGAGCTGTTTTTT	CASSSRDRGTGELFF
.	TRBD2	TRBV27	TRBJ2-5	TGTGCCAGCAGTGGGGAGGGGAAATATGTAGAGACCCAGTACTTC	CASSGEGKYVETQYF
.	TRBD2	TRBV27	TRBJ2-1	TGTGCCAGCAGTTTGGCTAGCGGTTACAATGAGCAGTTCTTC	CASSLASGYNEQFF
.	TRBD2	TRBV27	TRBJ2-2	TGTGCCAGCTTGAGCGGGACGAACACCGGGGAGCTGTTTTTT	CASLSGTNTGELFF
few	TRBD2	TRBV19	TRBJ2-1	TGTGCCAGTAAGCCTAGCGGGATCGCAGCAAACTACAATGAGCAGTTCTTC	CASKPSGIAANYNEQFF
few	TRBD1	TRBV11-1	TRBJ2-1	TGTGCCAGCAGTCATGAGGGACAGGGATGGGGTGAGCAGTTCTTC	CASSHEGQGWGEQFF
.	TRBD1	TRBV4-1	TRBJ1-1	TGCGCCAGCAGCCAAGATGATTCGGGACAGGGTAGGACTGAAGCTTTCTTT	CASSQDDSGQGRTEAFF
.	.	TRBV19	TRBJ2-3	TGTGCCAGTAGTATAGGTGAATGGGGACAGCAGTATTTT	CASSIGEWGQQYF
.	TRBD2	TRBV11-2	TRBJ2-7	TGTGCCAGCAGCTTCACTAGCGACTACGAGCAGTACTTC	CASSFTSDYEQYF
.	TRBD1	TRBV4-1	TRBJ2-5	TGCGCCAGCAGTAGACTTCAGACCGGGACAGGGGCACAAGAGACCCAGTACTTC	CASSRLQTGTGAQETQYF
.	TRBD1	TRBV7-8	TRBJ1-2	TGTGCCAGCAGCTCGGGACAGGTCCTGGTCGGCTACACCTTC	CASSSGQVLVGYTF
.	TRBD1	TRBV7-8	TRBJ2-1	TGTGCCAGCAGCCCGGACAGGGGTGAGCAGTTCTTC	CASSPDRGEQFF
few	.	TRBV10-1	TRBJ2-1	TGCGCCAGCAGTGAGTCGTCAGGGAGGAATGAGCAGTTCTTC	CASSESSGRNEQFF
.	TRBD1	TRBV18	TRBJ1-2	TGTGCCAGCTCTCCAGGGACAGACTATGGCTACACCTTC	CASSPGTDYGYTF
.	.	TRBV2	TRBJ2-7	TGTGCCAGCAGTGTTTCAAGCGATATATACGAGCAGTACTTC	CASSVSSDIYEQYF
few	TRBD1	TRBV4-3	TRBJ1-4	TGCGCCAGCAGCCCTAGACCACTCCAGGGGGCGCGGGAAAAACTGTTTTTT	CASSPRPLQGAREKLFF
.	TRBD2	TRBV5-1	TRBJ2-1	TGCGCCAGCAGCCCGGTCGGGACTAGCGGGAGCTCCTACAATGAGCAGTTCTTC	CASSPVGTSGSSYNEQFF
.	.	TRBV5-6	TRBJ2-2	TGTGCCAGCAGCTTGGGAGGGTTCCGGGCAGGGGAGCTGTTTTTT	CASSLGGFRAGELFF
.	TRBD2	TRBV7-6	TRBJ2-7	TGTGCCAGCAGTTCGAGTAGCGGGATCCGCTCCTACGAGCAGTACTTC	CASSSSSGIRSYEQYF
.	TRBD1	TRBV5-6	TRBJ1-1	TGTGCCAGCAGCTTCGGAGACAGGGGCCCCGAAGCTTTCTTT	CASSFGDRGPEAFF
few	.	TRBV2	TRBJ1-5	TGTGCCAGCAGGACCAGGGGTGGTCAGCCCCAGCATTTT	CASRTRGGQPQHF